This T cell receptor (beta chain) was identified during a study of PD-1 blockade in classical Hodgkin lymphoma. Regarding the study as a whole: After ASCT, patients who started nivolumab under 1 year later were excluded. Patients who responded completely had about the same baseline diversity as newly diagnosed patients.

Measured with immunoSEQ multiplex PCR; TCRdb has only the in-frame clones, and not every one. The sample yields some 52,000 clones, around nine tenths seen once. Noted time point: cycle 4 day 1 (C4D1), after less than 7 weeks of nivolumab. Every one of the patients relapsed after autologous stem cell transplantation (brentuximab vedotin exposure was variable). The V end was cut by 5 bases, the J end by 4 bases, with 12 bases between. The CDR3 has 13 amino acids. Germline loops: CDR1 MDHEN, CDR2 SYDVKM. In the case of this clone: What it recognizes is unknown.

The J gene is TRBJ2-7, the V gene TRBV28; D remains ambiguous. The origin of this receptor is a human donor with classical Hodgkin lymphoma. The sample here was peripheral blood mononuclear cells (PBMCs), taken before the fourth cycle of nivolumab. CDR3 region: CASSPHSVYEQYF. The CDR3 DNA reads as TGTGCCAGCAGTCCCCACTCGGTTTACGAGCAGTACTTC.